Below are 3 T cell receptor beta chains sequenced from a single sample in a study of cytomegalovirus exposure and HLA in healthy donors (dated by TCRdb to about 2017). Library preparation was by the immunoSEQ multiplex PCR assay. For the multiplex PCR, a mixture combining 60 forward primers for TCR Vbeta segments and 13 reverse primers for TCR Jbeta segments was used. TCRdb took over this immuneACCESS table, retaining in-frame rearrangements with V and J assigned. Such tables are incomplete; in checked studies, under half of the missing clones stem from an unresolved V gene, and the remainder is unexplained. This specimen's table enumerates 100,000 to 150,000 clones. Clones ranked in the top ten supply over 1.5% of the sample. The sequencing input was PBMCs. These receptors were taken from a man aged 18 to 35 in good health and CMV-seronegative.

The rearrangement uses TRBV20-1 and TRBJ2-1, with no clear D. Germline V gene sequence: CDR1 DFQATT, CDR2 SNEGSKA (reference sequence). This CDR3 contains 11 residues. V lost 2 bases and J 7 bases, leaving 6 bases between the germline ends. The CDR3 DNA sequence: TGCAGTGCTAGACTAGTGAATGAGCAGTTCTTC. Translated: CSARLVNEQFF.

The chain recombines TRBV10-2 with TRBJ2-3; tentative D call: TRBD1 (5 bases). The CDR3 length is 13 residues. V was pared by 8 bases and J by 1 base, with 10 bases between. Germline V lookup: CDR1 WSHSY, CDR2 SAAADI. The CDR3 is CASLGQRTDTQYF. For the CDR3, the DNA is TGCGCCAGCCTCGGACAACGCACAGATACGCAGTATTTT.

This chain joins TRBV27 and TRBJ1-4; 8 nucleotides match TRBD1. J gave up 5 bases and V 9 bases, and 11 bases lay outside the gene matches. The CDR3 totals 15 residues. The germline CDR1 and CDR2 sequences are MNHEY and SMNVEV (reference sequence). The CDR3 sequence: CARATWGQVNEKLFF. CDR3 in DNA: TGTGCCAGGGCAACTTGGGGACAGGTAAATGAAAAACTGTTTTTT.